The 21 T cell receptor beta chains in this list originate from one sample, sequenced in a study of cytomegalovirus exposure and HLA in healthy donors. The PCR used 60 Vbeta and 13 Jbeta primers. The protocol was immunoSEQ multiplex PCR, while the TCRdb copy is restricted to in-frame clones and leaves out a portion. The sample carries around 96,000 clones, around 64% recorded once. Specimen: PBMCs. The receptors come from a man aged 55 to 69 in good health and CMV-seronegative.

The chain links TRBV28 to TRBJ2-7; no firm D call. The CDR3 consists of 13 residues. Trimming removed 5 bases from V and 4 bases from J, with 12 bases in between. Germline V lookup: CDR1 MDHEN, CDR2 SYDVKM. In DNA form, the CDR3 reads TGTGCCAGCAGTCCGCGACATACGTACGAGCAGTACTTC. It encodes CASSPRHTYEQYF.

The chain couples TRBV28 to TRBJ1-3; D uncertain. The V gene lost 7 bases and the J gene lost 0 bases, with 4 bases spanning the gap. Germline CDR1 and CDR2: MDHEN and SYDVKM. The CDR3 is 12 residues long. This CDR3 is CASTVSGNTIYF. As DNA, the CDR3 is TGTGCCAGCACAGTCTCTGGAAACACCATATATTTT.

The J gene is TRBJ2-7, the V gene TRBV4-1; possibly TRBD1 for D (6 bases). CDR3 length: 14 amino acids. Germline-derived CDR1 and CDR2 are MGHRA and YSYEKL. Deletions cut 0 bases from V and 3 bases from J, with 9 bases between. In DNA form, the CDR3 reads TGCGCCAGCAGCCAAGAGGGGGCGGGCTACGAGCAGTACTTC. Its protein product is CASSQEGAGYEQYF.

The V and J genes are TRBV7-9 and TRBJ1-2, with D unclear. Germline V CDR1 and CDR2: SEHNR, FQNEAQ (reference sequence). The CDR3 has 14 amino acids. V lost 5 bases to trimming and J lost 6 bases, with 16 bases between them. CDR3 protein: CASSLGMEADGYTF. The CDR3 coding sequence is TGTGCCAGCAGCCTCGGGATGGAAGCTGATGGCTACACCTTC.

V usage is TRBV6-5 and J usage is TRBJ1-4, with D hard to call. This CDR3 spans 12 amino acids. Trimming stripped 7 bases from V and 8 bases from J, with 11 bases between. Germline assignment: CDR1 MNHEY and CDR2 SVGAGI. The CDR3 DNA reads TGTGCCAGCACCTCACAACAGGAAAAACTGTTTTTT. Its protein product is CASTSQQEKLFF.

This clone is a singleton in its sample. The sample carries other DNA sequences with the same CDR3. This chain uses TRBV6-5 with TRBJ2-5, with 7 bases identical to TRBD2. Germline assignment: CDR1 MNHEY and CDR2 SVGAGI. The CDR3 loop spans 14 amino acids. Trimming removed 5 bases from V and 4 bases from J; junction bases left unmatched: 7. CDR3 protein: CASSGRDYGETQYF. CDR3 sequence (DNA): TGTGCCAGCAGTGGCCGGGACTACGGAGAGACCCAGTACTTC.

The chain is built from TRBV6-6 and TRBJ2-5; D ambiguous. The CDR3 is 13 residues long. Germline values: CDR1 MNHNY, CDR2 SVGAGI (reference sequence). Between the trimmed V and J ends, which lost 6 bases and 2 bases, there was a span of 10 bases. CDR3 region: CASSPRAQETQYF. The DNA for the CDR3 is TGTGCCAGCAGCCCGCGAGCACAAGAGACCCAGTACTTC.

This chain uses TRBV5-4 with TRBJ2-3, with D possibly TRBD2 on 5 matching bases. This CDR3 region has 14 residues. V lost 6 bases and J lost 2, with 13 bases in between. Germline lookup yields CDR1 SGHNT and CDR2 YYREEE (reference sequence). The DNA of the CDR3 is TGTGCCAGCACCTACGGGGTTACCACAGATACGCAGTATTTT. It specifies CASTYGVTTDTQYF. The entire variable domain, with the rest obtained from reference TRBV5-4 and TRBJ2-3, is as follows: ETGVTQSPTHLIKTRGQQVTLRCSSQSGHNTVSWYQQALGQGPQFIFQYYREEENGRGNFPPRFSGLQFPNYSSELNVNALELDDSALYLCASTYGVTTDTQYFGPGTRLTVL.

J is TRBJ2-7 and V is TRBV7-2; D gene uncertain. Trimming pared 2 bases from V and 5 bases from J, leaving 19 bases between. CDR3 length equals 16 residues. Germline V CDR1 and CDR2: SGHTA, FQGNSA. Here the CDR3 reads CASSLSAVLDPNEQYF. The CDR3 DNA reads as TGTGCCAGCAGCTTATCGGCTGTTCTAGATCCTAACGAGCAGTACTTC.

The rearrangement uses TRBV11-2 and TRBJ1-1; D might be TRBD1 (5 bases). Trimming left V 0 bases short and J 13 bases short, with 18 bases between. Per germline, CDR1 SGHAT and CDR2 FQNNGV. The CDR3 covers 14 residues. The CDR3 DNA reads TGTGCCAGCAGCTTAGACACGGGGGGTGTAAGGGGTTTCTTT. Translated, it gives CASSLDTGGVRGFF.

This sequence joins TRBV7-3 and TRBJ1-5; the match to TRBD1 covers 8 bases. Trimming took 5 bases from V and 2 from J; bases not matched to a gene: 2. There are 14 residues in the CDR3. Germline V gene data show CDR1 as SGHTA and CDR2 as FQGTGA. CDR3 bases: TGTGCCAGCAGCCCGACAGGGGGCAATCAGCCCCAGCATTTT. Its translation is CASSPTGGNQPQHF.

The rearrangement uses TRBV5-1 and TRBJ2-3; tentative D call: TRBD2 (6 bases). Deletions cut 4 bases from V and 4 bases from J, with 16 bases between. The CDR3 spans 15 residues. Germline V gene sequence: CDR1 SGHRS, CDR2 YFSETQ. The CDR3 here is CASSQIPGEADTQYF. In DNA, the CDR3 is TGCGCCAGCAGCCAAATACCGGGAGAGGCAGATACGCAGTATTTT.

Turning to this clone: Other nucleotide sequences from this sample produce the same CDR3. The chain joins TRBV5-6 to TRBJ1-2; D possibly corresponds to TRBD1 (5 bases). V lost 4 bases, J lost 5 bases, and 15 bases lay in between. Looked up from germline, CDR1 is SGHDT and CDR2 is YYEEEE. This CDR3 is 14 amino acids long. This CDR3 reads CASSTGLAQYGYTF. CDR3 bases: TGTGCCAGCAGCACGGGACTGGCCCAGTATGGCTACACCTTC.

The rearrangement links TRBV5-6 to TRBJ2-1; tentatively, D is TRBD1 (7 bases). Germline V gene lookup returns CDR1 SGHDT and CDR2 YYEEEE. V shed 0 bases and J shed 8 bases, with 15 bases lying between them. CDR3 size: 15 residues. The CDR3 region has the DNA TGTGCCAGCAGCTTGGGTCAGGGGGACTGGGATGAGCAGTTCTTC. Residues: CASSLGQGDWDEQFF.

CDR3 nucleotide sequence: TGCAGCGTTGTAACGAGCCAAGAGACCCAGTACTTC. Residues: CSVVTSQETQYF. The genes are TRBV29-1 and TRBJ2-5; D not certain. V lost 4 bases and J 1 base, leaving 7 bases between the germline ends. The CDR3 runs to 12 residues. Looked up from germline, CDR1 is SQVTM and CDR2 is ANQGSEA.

J is TRBJ1-3 and V is TRBV6-5; D is ambiguous. Trimming shortened V by 6 bases and J by 0 bases, and 12 bases separated the two germline ends. The CDR3 spans 15 residues. Germline V CDR1 and CDR2: MNHEY, SVGAGI. The CDR3 sequence: CASRLAGGSGNTIYF. As DNA, the CDR3 is TGTGCCAGCAGGCTGGCTGGCGGCTCTGGAAACACCATATATTTT.

The gene calls are TRBV5-1 and TRBJ2-1; a weak D match, TRBD2 (7 bases). The CDR3 has 15 residues. From germline, CDR1 is SGHRS and CDR2 YFSETQ. Between the trimmed V and J ends, which lost 2 bases and 8 bases, there was a span of 17 bases. As DNA, the CDR3 is TGCGCCAGCAGCTTAGTCGGGGGGCCCCGGGATGAGCAGTTCTTC. This codes for CASSLVGGPRDEQFF. Filled out from reference TRBV5-1 and TRBJ2-1, the complete variable domain reads KAGVTQTPRYLIKTRGQQVTLSCSPISGHRSVSWYQQTPGQGLQFLFEYFSETQRNKGNFPGRFSGRQFSNSRSEMNVSTLELGDSALYLCASSLVGGPRDEQFFGPGTRLTVL.

The J gene is TRBJ2-7, the V gene TRBV5-1; 9 nucleotides match TRBD1. Germline V gene data show CDR1 as SGHRS and CDR2 as YFSETQ. J gave up 7 bases and V 4 bases, and 12 bases lay outside the gene matches. CDR3 length equals 15 residues. Here the CDR3 reads CASSPGDRASTEQYF. Here the CDR3 DNA reads TGCGCCAGCAGCCCAGGGGACAGGGCTTCTACGGAGCAGTACTTC.

The chain links TRBV30 to TRBJ1-2; a weak D match, TRBD1 (6 bases). Germline CDR1 GTSNPN, CDR2 SVGIG (reference sequence). The CDR3 covers 15 residues. The ends were cut back, 1 base at V and 0 bases at J, with 12 bases in the middle. The CDR3 DNA is TGTGCCTGGAGTGGTGGGGGCCAAGCTAACTATGGCTACACCTTC. Amino acids: CAWSGGGQANYGYTF.

J is TRBJ2-2 and V is TRBV29-1; D possibly corresponds to TRBD2 (5 bases). V was cut by 2 bases and J by 3 bases, with 7 bases left in between. Germline V lookup: CDR1 SQVTM, CDR2 ANQGSEA. The CDR3 is made up of 13 amino acids. The CDR3 coding sequence is TGCAGCGTTGAAACGGGGTACACCGGGGAGCTGTTTTTT. It codes for CSVETGYTGELFF.

The chain uses TRBV9 and TRBJ2-3; the match to TRBD1 covers 8 bases. The length of the CDR3 is 13 residues. V gave up 7 bases and J gave up 2 bases; unmatched junction bases: 3. The germline V gene has CDR1 SGDLS and CDR2 YYNGEE. Here the CDR3 reads CASAQGATDTQYF. The CDR3 DNA sequence: TGTGCCAGCGCCCAGGGGGCCACAGATACGCAGTATTTT. The whole variable domain, remainder taken from reference TRBV9 and TRBJ2-3, is DSGVTQTPKHLITATGQRVTLRCSPRSGDLSVYWYQQSLDQGLQFLIQYYNGEERAKGNILERFSAQQFPDLHSELNLSSLELGDSALYFCASAQGATDTQYFGPGTRLTVL.